This T cell receptor (beta chain) emerged from a study of CD8+ T cells in alopecia areata. Findings and limits, study-wide: Patients showed less clear TCR sequence sharing than mice, possibly partly because of HLA diversity.

As the sequencing template, cDNA was produced by extracting RNA and reverse transcribing it. Only in-frame clones appear in the TCRdb table, and some are missing; sequencing was by immunoSEQ multiplex PCR. Of around 69,000 clones listed, approximately 58% were seen once; the top ten hold roughly 15%. Per the germline V gene, CDR1 is SEHNR and CDR2 is FQNEAQ (reference sequence). V lost 8 bases and J lost 0; bases outside the gene matches: 17. The CDR3 length is 19 residues. CD4+ and CD8+ T cells were sorted from PBMCs. On this clone: Its antigen remains unidentified.

The clonotype originates from a human donor with alopecia areata. The genes are TRBV7-9 and TRBJ2-1; 9 bases match TRBD2. The sequenced sample was CD8+ T cells sorted from blood, obtained at week 0. CDR3 in amino acids: CASSSLAGGPASSYNEQFF. The DNA of the CDR3 is TGTGCCAGCTCCTCGTTGGCGGGGGGGCCCGCTAGCTCCTACAATGAGCAGTTCTTC.